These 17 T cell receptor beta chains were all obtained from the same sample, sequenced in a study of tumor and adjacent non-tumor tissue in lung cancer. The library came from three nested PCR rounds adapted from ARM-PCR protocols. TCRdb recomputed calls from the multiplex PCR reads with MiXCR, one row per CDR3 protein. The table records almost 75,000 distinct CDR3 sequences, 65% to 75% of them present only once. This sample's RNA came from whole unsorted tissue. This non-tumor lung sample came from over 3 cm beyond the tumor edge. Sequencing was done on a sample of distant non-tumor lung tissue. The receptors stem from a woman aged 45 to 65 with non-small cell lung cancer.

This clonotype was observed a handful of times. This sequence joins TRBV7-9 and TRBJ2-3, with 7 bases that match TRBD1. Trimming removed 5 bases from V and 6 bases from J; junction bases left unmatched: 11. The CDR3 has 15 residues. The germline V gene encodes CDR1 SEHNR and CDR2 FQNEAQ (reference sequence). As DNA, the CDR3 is TGTGCCAGCAGCCCTCGAACAGGGGCTGAGGATACGCAGTATTTT. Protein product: CASSPRTGAEDTQYF. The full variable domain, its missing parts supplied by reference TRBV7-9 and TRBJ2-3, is DTGVSQNPRHKITKRGQNVTFRCDPISEHNRLYWYRQTLGQGPEFLTYFQNEAQLEKSRLLSDRFSAERPKGSFSTLEIQRTEQGDSAMYLCASSPRTGAEDTQYFGPGTRLTVL.

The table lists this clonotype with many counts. As DNA, the CDR3 is TGCAGTGCTGTGCCCCGAGCCCGGGCCTCCTACGAGCAGTACTTC. This gives the protein CSAVPRARASYEQYF. The chain recombines TRBV20-1 with TRBJ2-7; D call uncertain. Germline V gene data show CDR1 as DFQATT and CDR2 as SNEGSKA (reference sequence). The CDR3 extends over 15 amino acids. V gave up 5 bases and J gave up 0 bases, with 17 bases separating them.

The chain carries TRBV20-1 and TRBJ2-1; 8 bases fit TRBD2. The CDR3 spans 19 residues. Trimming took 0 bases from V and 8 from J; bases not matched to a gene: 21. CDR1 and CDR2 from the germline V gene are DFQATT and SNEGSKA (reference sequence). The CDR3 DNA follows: TGCAGTGCTAGAGAGCAAGATCTTCGAGCGGGAGTAGCATACTATGAGCAGTTCTTC. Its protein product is CSAREQDLRAGVAYYEQFF.

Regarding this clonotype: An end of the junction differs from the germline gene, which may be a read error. The CDR3 sequence is CANSRGGISGYVNEQFF. The CDR3 region has the DNA TGTGCCAACAGCCGGGGGGGGATTAGCGGGTACGTCAATGAGCAGTTCTTC. The gene calls are TRBV5-4 and TRBJ2-1, with 8 positions matching TRBD2. CDR3 length: 17 amino acids. Germline V gene lookup returns CDR1 SGHNT and CDR2 YYREEE (reference sequence).

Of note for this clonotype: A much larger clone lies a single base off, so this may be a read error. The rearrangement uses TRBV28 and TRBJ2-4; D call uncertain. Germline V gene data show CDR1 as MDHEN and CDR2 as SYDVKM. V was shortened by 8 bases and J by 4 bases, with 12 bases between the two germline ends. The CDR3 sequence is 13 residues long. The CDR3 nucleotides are TGTGCCAGCCTAGACAACATTAAAAACATTCAGTACTTC. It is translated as CASLDNIKNIQYF.

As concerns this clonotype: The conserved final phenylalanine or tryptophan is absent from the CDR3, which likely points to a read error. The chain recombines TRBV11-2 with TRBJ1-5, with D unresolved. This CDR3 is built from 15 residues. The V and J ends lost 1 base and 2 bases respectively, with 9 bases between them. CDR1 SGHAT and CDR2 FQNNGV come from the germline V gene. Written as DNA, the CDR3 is TGTGCCAGCAGCTTAGCGAGCAGAGGCAATCAGCCCCAGCATTCT. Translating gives CASSLASRGNQPQHS.

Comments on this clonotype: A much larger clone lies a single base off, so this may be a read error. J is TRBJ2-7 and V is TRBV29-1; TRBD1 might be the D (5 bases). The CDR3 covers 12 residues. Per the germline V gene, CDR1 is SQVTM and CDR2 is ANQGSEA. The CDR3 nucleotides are TGCAGGGCCACAGGAAAATCCTACGAGCAGTACTTC. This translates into CRATGKSYEQYF.

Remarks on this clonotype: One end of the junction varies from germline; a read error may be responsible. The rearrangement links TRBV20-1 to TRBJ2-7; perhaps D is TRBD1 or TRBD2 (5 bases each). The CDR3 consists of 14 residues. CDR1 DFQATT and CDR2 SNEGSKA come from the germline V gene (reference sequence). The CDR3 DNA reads TGCAGTGCTTACCGGGACGGGGTGCCGTACGGGCAGTACTTC. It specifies CSAYRDGVPYGQYF.

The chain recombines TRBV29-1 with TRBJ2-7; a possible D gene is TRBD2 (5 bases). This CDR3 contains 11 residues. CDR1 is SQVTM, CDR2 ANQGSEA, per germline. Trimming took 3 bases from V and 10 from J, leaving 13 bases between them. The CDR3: CSVEDSSEQYF. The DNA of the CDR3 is TGCAGCGTTGAGGACTCATCCGAACAGTACTTC.

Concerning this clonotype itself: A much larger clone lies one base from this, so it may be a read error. The CDR3 here is CGAPTLQGYNEQFF. DNA of the CDR3: TGCGGTGCTCCTACCCTCCAGGGTTACAATGAGCAGTTCTTC. The chain joins TRBV20-1 to TRBJ2-1; the D gene is possibly TRBD1 (5 bases). The CDR3 is 14 residues long. Germline CDR1 DFQATT, CDR2 SNEGSKA (reference sequence).

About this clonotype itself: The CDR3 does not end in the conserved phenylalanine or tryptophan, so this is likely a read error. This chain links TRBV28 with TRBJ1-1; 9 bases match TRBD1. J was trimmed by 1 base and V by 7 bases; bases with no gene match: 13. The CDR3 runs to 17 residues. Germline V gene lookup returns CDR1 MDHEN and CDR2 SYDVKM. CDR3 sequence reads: CASNSTYRGPQNTEAFS. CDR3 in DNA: TGTGCCAGCAATTCGACTTACAGGGGGCCCCAGAACACTGAAGCTTTCTCT.

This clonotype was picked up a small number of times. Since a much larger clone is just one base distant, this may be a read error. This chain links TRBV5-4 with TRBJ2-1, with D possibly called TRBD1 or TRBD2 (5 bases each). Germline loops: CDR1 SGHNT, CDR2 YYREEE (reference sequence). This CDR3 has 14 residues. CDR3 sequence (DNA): TGTGTCAGCAGCTTGTACGTGGGACCCCCTGAGCAGTTCTTC. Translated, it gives CVSSLYVGPPEQFF.

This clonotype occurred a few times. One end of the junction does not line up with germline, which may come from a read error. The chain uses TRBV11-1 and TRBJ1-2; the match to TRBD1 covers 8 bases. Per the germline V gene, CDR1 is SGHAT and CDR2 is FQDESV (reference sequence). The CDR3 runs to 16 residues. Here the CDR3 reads CASSLDTGTGLYGYAF. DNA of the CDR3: TGTGCCAGCAGCTTAGACACTGGGACAGGCTTGTATGGCTACGCCTTC.

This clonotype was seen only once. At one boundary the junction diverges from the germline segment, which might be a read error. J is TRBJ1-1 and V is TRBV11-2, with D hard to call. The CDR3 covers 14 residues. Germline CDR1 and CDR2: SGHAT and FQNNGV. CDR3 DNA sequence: TGTGCCTGCAGCTTAGCCGATAGTAACACTGAAGCTTTCTTC. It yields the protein CACSLADSNTEAFF.

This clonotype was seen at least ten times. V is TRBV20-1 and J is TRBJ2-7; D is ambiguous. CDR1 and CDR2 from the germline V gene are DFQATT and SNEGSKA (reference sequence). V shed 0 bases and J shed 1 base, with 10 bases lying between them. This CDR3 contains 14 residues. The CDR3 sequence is CSARDLSKSYEQYF. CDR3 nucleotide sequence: TGCAGTGCTAGAGATTTAAGTAAGTCCTACGAGCAGTACTTC.

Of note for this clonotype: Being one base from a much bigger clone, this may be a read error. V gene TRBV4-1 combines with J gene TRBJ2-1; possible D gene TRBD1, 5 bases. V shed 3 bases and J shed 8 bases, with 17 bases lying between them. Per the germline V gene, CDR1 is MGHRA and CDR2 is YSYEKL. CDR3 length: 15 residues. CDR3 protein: CASSQRGGPGHEQFF. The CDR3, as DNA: TGCGCCAGCAGCCAGCGAGGTGGCCCAGGGCATGAGCAGTTCTTC.

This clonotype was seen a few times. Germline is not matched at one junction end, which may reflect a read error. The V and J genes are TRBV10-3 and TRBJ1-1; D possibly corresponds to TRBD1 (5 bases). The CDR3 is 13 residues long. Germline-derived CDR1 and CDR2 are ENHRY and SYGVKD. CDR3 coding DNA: TGTACCATCAGTGAGAACCAGGGCACTGAGGCTTTCTTT. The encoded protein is CTISENQGTEAFF.